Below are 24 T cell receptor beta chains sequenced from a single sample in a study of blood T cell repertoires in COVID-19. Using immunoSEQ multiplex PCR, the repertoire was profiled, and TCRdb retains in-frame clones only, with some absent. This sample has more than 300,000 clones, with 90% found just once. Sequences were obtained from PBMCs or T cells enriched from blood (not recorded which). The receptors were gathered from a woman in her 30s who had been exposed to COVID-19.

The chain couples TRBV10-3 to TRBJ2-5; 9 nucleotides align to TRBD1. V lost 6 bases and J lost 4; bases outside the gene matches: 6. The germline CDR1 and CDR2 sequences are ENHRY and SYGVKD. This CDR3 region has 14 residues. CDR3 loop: CAIRPGQGGETQYF. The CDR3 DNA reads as TGTGCCATCAGACCGGGACAGGGAGGAGAGACCCAGTACTTC.

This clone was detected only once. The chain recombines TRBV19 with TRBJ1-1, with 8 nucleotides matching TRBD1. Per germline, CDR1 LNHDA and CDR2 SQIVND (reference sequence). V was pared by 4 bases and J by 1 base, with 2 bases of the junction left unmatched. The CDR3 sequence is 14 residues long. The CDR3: CASSRQGKNTEAFF. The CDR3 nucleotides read TGTGCCAGTAGTAGACAGGGGAAGAACACTGAAGCTTTCTTT.

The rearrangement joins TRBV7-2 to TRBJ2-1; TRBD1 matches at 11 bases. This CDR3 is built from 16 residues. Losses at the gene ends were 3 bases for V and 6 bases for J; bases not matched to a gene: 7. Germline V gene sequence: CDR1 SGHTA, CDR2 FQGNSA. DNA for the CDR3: TGTGCCAGCAGCTTCGGGACAGGGGGTAACTTCAATGAGCAGTTCTTC. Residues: CASSFGTGGNFNEQFF.

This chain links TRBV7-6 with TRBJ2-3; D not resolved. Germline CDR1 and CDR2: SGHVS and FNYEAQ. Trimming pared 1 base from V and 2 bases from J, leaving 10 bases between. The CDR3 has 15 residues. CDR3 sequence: CASSLDGRFTDTQYF. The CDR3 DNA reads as TGTGCCAGCAGCTTAGACGGCAGGTTCACAGATACGCAGTATTTT.

The DNA for the CDR3 is TGTGCCACCAGCAGAGGTCAGAGTAGCGGGGGCTATCATGAGCAGTTCTTC. The encoded protein is CATSRGQSSGGYHEQFF. The genes are TRBV15 and TRBJ2-1; 9 nucleotides match TRBD2. There are 17 residues in the CDR3. In germline, CDR1 is LNHNV, CDR2 YYDKDF (reference sequence). The trim removed 1 base at V and 8 bases at J, leaving 12 bases unmatched.

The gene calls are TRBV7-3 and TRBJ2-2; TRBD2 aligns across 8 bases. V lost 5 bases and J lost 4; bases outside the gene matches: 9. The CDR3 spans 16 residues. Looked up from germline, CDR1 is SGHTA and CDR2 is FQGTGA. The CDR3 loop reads CASSDLGGLGTGELFF. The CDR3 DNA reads TGTGCCAGCAGCGACTTGGGGGGACTAGGCACCGGGGAGCTGTTTTTT.

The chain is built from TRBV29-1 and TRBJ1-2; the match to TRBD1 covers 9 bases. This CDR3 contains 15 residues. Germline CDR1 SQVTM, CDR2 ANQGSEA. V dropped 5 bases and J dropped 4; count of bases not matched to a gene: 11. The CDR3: CSVSGTGSVGYGYTF. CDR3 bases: TGCAGCGTTTCCGGGACAGGGTCCGTCGGCTATGGCTACACCTTC.

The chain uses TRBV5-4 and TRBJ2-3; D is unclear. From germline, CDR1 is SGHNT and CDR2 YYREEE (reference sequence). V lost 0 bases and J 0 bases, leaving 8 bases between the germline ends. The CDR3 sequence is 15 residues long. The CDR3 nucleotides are TGTGCCAGCAGCTTGGACGGTGATAGCACAGATACGCAGTATTTT. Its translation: CASSLDGDSTDTQYF.

The CDR3 here is CASTQGRGGRYEQFF. In DNA, the CDR3 is TGTGCCAGCACCCAGGGGCGGGGGGGCCGATATGAGCAGTTCTTC. The chain links TRBV7-2 to TRBJ2-1; 9 bases line up with TRBD2. CDR1 is SGHTA and CDR2 is FQGNSA in the germline V gene. CDR3 length equals 15 residues. The junction had 12 bases not matched to a gene; V was cut back by 7 bases and J by 8 bases.

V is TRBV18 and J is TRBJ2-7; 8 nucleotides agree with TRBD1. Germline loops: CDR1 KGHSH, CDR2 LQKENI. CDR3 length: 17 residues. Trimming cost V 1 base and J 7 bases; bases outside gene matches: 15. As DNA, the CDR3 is TGTGCCAGCTCACCACGAGCACAGGGGGGAATTTCGCGGGAGCAGTACTTC. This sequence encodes CASSPRAQGGISREQYF. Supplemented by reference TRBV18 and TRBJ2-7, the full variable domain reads NAGVMQNPRHLVRRRGQEARLRCSPMKGHSHVYWYRQLPEEGLKFMVYLQKENIIDESGMPKERFSAEFPKEGPSILRIQQVVRGDSAAYFCASSPRAQGGISREQYFGPGTRLTVT.

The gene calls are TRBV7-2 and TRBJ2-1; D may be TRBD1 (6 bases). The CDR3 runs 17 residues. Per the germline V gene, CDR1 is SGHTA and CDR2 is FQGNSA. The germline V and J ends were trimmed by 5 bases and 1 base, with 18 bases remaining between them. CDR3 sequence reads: CASSHMVGHFSYNEQFF. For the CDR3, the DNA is TGTGCCAGCAGCCATATGGTGGGACATTTTTCCTACAATGAGCAGTTCTTC.

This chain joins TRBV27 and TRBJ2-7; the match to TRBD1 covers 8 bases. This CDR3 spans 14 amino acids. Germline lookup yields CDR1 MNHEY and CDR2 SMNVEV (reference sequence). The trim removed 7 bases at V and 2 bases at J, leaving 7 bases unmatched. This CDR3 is CASTKTGAAYEQYF. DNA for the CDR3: TGTGCCAGCACGAAGACAGGGGCCGCCTACGAGCAGTACTTC.

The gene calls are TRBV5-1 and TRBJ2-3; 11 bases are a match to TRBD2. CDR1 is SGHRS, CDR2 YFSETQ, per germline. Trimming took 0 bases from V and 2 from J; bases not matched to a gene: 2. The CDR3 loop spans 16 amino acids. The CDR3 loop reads CASSLASGGFTDTQYF. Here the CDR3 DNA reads TGCGCCAGCAGCTTGGCTAGCGGGGGGTTCACAGATACGCAGTATTTT. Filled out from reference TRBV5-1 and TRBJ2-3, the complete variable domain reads KAGVTQTPRYLIKTRGQQVTLSCSPISGHRSVSWYQQTPGQGLQFLFEYFSETQRNKGNFPGRFSGRQFSNSRSEMNVSTLELGDSALYLCASSLASGGFTDTQYFGPGTRLTVL.

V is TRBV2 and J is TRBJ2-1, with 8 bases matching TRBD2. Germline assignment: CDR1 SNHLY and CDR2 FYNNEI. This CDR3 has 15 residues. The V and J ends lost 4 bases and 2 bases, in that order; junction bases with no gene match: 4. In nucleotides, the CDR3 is TGTGCCAGCAGTGGTAGCGGGGCCCCCTACAATGAGCAGTTCTTC. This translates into CASSGSGAPYNEQFF.

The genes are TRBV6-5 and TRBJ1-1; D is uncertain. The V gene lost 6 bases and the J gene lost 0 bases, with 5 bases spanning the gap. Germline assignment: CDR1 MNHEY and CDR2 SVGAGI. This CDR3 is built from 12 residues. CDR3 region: CASSTVNTEAFF. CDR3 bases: TGTGCCAGCAGCACGGTGAACACTGAAGCTTTCTTT.

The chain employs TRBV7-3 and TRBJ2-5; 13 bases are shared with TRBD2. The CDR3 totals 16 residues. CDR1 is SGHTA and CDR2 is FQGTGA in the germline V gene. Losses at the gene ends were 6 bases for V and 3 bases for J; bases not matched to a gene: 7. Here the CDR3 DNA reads TGTGCCAGCAGATCGACTAGCGGGGGGCCTGAAGAGACCCAGTACTTC. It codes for CASRSTSGGPEETQYF. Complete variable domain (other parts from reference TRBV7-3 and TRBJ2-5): GAGVSQTPSNKVTEKGKYVELRCDPISGHTALYWYRQSLGQGPEFLIYFQGTGAADDSGLPNDRFFAVRPEGSVSTLKIQRTERGDSAVYLCASRSTSGGPEETQYFGPGTRLLVL.

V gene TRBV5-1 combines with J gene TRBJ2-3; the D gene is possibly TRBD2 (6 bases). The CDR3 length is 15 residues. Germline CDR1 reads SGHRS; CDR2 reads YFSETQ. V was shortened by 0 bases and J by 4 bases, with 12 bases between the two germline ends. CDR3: CASSLGTRGSDTQYF. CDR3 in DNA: TGCGCCAGCAGCTTGGGGACGCGGGGTTCAGATACGCAGTATTTT.

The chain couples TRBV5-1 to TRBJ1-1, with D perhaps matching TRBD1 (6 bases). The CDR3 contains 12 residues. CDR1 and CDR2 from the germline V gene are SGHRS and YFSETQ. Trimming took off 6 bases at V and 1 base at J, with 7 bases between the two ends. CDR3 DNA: TGCGCCAGCATGGACAGGAACACTGAAGCTTTCTTT. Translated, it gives CASMDRNTEAFF. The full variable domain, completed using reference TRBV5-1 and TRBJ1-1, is KAGVTQTPRYLIKTRGQQVTLSCSPISGHRSVSWYQQTPGQGLQFLFEYFSETQRNKGNFPGRFSGRQFSNSRSEMNVSTLELGDSALYLCASMDRNTEAFFGQGTRLTVV.

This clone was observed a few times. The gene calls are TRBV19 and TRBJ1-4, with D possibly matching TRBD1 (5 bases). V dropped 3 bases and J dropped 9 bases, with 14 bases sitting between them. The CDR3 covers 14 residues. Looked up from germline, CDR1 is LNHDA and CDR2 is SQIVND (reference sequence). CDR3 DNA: TGTGCCAGTAGTATGCAGGGTCCGCTTCAAAAACTGTTTTTT. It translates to CASSMQGPLQKLFF.

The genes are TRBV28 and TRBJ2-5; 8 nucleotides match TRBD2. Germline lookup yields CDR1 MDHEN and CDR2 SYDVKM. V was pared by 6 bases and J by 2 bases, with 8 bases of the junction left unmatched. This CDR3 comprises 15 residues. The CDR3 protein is CASSPYSGAQETQYF. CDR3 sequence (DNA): TGTGCCAGCAGCCCTTATAGCGGGGCGCAAGAGACCCAGTACTTC.

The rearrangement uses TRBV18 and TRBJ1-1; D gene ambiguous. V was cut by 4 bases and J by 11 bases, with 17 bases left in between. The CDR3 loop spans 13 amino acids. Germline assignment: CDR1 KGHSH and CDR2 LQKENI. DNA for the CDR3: TGTGCCAGCTCACAACGACAAGAGGGTTCGGCTTTCTTT. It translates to CASSQRQEGSAFF.

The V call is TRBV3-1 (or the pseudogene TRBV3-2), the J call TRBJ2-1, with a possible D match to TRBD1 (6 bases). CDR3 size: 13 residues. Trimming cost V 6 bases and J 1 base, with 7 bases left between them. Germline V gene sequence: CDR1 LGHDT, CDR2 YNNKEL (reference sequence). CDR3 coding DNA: TGTGCCAGCAGGGGGGCTTCCTACAATGAGCAGTTCTTC. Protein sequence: CASRGASYNEQFF.

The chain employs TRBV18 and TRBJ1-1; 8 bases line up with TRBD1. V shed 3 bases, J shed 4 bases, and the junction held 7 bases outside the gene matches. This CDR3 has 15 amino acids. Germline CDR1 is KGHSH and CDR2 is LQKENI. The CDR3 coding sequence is TGTGCCAGCTCACCCTCGACAGGGGACGGCACTGAAGCTTTCTTT. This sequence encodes CASSPSTGDGTEAFF. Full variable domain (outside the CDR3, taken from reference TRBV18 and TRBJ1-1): NAGVMQNPRHLVRRRGQEARLRCSPMKGHSHVYWYRQLPEEGLKFMVYLQKENIIDESGMPKERFSAEFPKEGPSILRIQQVVRGDSAAYFCASSPSTGDGTEAFFGQGTRLTVV.

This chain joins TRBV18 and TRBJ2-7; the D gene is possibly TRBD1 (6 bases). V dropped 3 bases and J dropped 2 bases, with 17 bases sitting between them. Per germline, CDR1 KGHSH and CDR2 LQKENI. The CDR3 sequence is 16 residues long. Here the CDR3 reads CASSPLTRGSTYEQYF. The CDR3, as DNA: TGTGCCAGCTCACCGCTAACAAGGGGGTCCACCTACGAGCAGTACTTC.